This T cell receptor beta chain was recorded in a study of identical twins. Study-wide results and limits: For zero-insertion analyses, partial confounding could come from invariant MAIT and iNKT cells. Alpha sequences that were out-of-frame and twin-shared showed an excess of low generation probability.

As to this clonotype: Antigen: not known.

V shed 6 bases and J shed 3 bases, with 17 bases lying between them. Germline loops: CDR1 DFQATT, CDR2 SNEGSKA (reference sequence). This CDR3 has 15 residues. TCRdb redid the calling of the 5' RACE reads with MiXCR, one entry per CDR3 protein. The sample holds fewer than 250,000 distinct CDR3 sequences; approximately 9% are singletons and the top ten take about 5.5%. The sequenced sample consisted of memory (CD45RO+) T cells sorted from blood. This chain links TRBV20-1 with TRBJ2-2; D assignment may be TRBD1 or TRBD2 (5 bases each). The TCR was taken from a woman aged 18-29 years in good health. CDR3 nucleotides: TGCAGTGCGCTTGAAGGGGCCGGGGACACCGGGGAGCTGTTTTTT. Translating gives CSALEGAGDTGELFF.